These 8 T cell receptor beta chains were all obtained from the same sample, sequenced in a study of blood T cell repertoires in COVID-19. Clones were read by immunoSEQ multiplex PCR, and TCRdb kept only the in-frame ones, dropping some. The repertoire holds a few hundred thousand clones, with 70% to 90% as singletons. The specimen was PBMCs or T cells enriched from blood (not recorded which). All receptors come from a woman aged 50 to 60 who had recovered from COVID-19.

The CDR3 loop is CASSYGTSGETQYF. CDR3 nucleotide sequence: TGCGCCAGCAGCTACGGGACTAGCGGAGAGACCCAGTACTTC. J is TRBJ2-5 and V is TRBV5-1, with 11 bases lining up with TRBD2. V shed 3 bases, J shed 4 bases, and the junction held 2 bases outside the gene matches. CDR3 length: 14 residues. The V gene's germline CDR1 is SGHRS and CDR2 YFSETQ.

The genes are TRBV4-1 and TRBJ2-7; 12 bases map to TRBD2. J lost 3 bases, V lost 11 bases, and 11 bases had no gene match. This CDR3 is built from 15 residues. CDR1 is MGHRA and CDR2 is YSYEKL in the germline V gene. Here the CDR3 DNA reads TGCGCCGGACTAGCGGGACGAAAACTTTACTACGAGCAGTACTTC. This translates into CAGLAGRKLYYEQYF.

J is TRBJ2-5 and V is TRBV5-6; maybe TRBD2 (5 bases). From germline, CDR1 is SGHDT and CDR2 YYEEEE. The length of the CDR3 is 14 residues. V dropped 0 bases and J dropped 9 bases, with 15 bases sitting between them. As DNA, the CDR3 is TGTGCCAGCAGCTTGGCGGGGTATGTCGGGTCCCAGTACTTC. Translating gives CASSLAGYVGSQYF.

The chain couples TRBV6-5 to TRBJ2-2; TRBD2 agrees at 8 bases. Germline CDR1 reads MNHEY; CDR2 reads SVGAGI. J gave up 6 bases and V 6 bases, and 3 bases lay outside the gene matches. This CDR3 region has 13 residues. CDR3 in amino acids: CASSGLASGELFF. The CDR3 DNA is TGTGCCAGCAGCGGACTAGCATCCGGGGAGCTGTTTTTT.

V usage is TRBV4-2 and J usage is TRBJ2-3; maybe TRBD1 (6 bases). The CDR3 has 17 amino acids. Trimming left V 3 bases short and J 0 bases short, with 16 bases between. Germline CDR1 is LGHNA and CDR2 is YNFKEQ. The CDR3 DNA reads TGTGCCAGCAGCCACCGCCGGGACACCCTTAGCACAGATACGCAGTATTTT. Residues: CASSHRRDTLSTDTQYF.

The V gene is TRBV9, the J gene TRBJ2-1, with TRBD2 matching over 8 bases. With V trimmed by 2 bases and J by 0 bases, 4 bases remained unmatched. From germline, CDR1 is SGDLS and CDR2 YYNGEE. The CDR3 loop spans 16 amino acids. CDR3 sequence (DNA): TGTGCCAGCAGCGTGTTCAGCGGGAGCTCCTACAATGAGCAGTTCTTC. The encoded protein is CASSVFSGSSYNEQFF. Using reference TRBV9 and TRBJ2-1 for the parts outside the CDR3, the full variable domain is DSGVTQTPKHLITATGQRVTLRCSPRSGDLSVYWYQQSLDQGLQFLIQYYNGEERAKGNILERFSAQQFPDLHSELNLSSLELGDSALYFCASSVFSGSSYNEQFFGPGTRLTVL.

This rearrangement joins TRBV9 to TRBJ2-2, with 13 bases identical to TRBD2. Germline values: CDR1 SGDLS, CDR2 YYNGEE. V gave up 4 bases and J gave up 1 base; unmatched junction bases: 7. CDR3 size: 18 residues. DNA for the CDR3: TGTGCCAGCAGCTTAGGACTAGCGGGAGTTCTGAACACCGGGGAGCTGTTTTTT. Residues: CASSLGLAGVLNTGELFF.

V gene TRBV27 combines with J gene TRBJ2-3; D is unresolved. Per germline, CDR1 MNHEY and CDR2 SMNVEV (reference sequence). Trimming removed 4 bases at V and 1 base at J, with 9 bases between. This CDR3 comprises 14 residues. The CDR3 spells CASSYEHRTDTQYF. The CDR3 DNA is TGTGCCAGCAGTTATGAACACCGCACAGATACGCAGTATTTT.